This TCR beta chain was recorded in a study of identical twins. Germline CDR1 reads DFQATT; CDR2 reads SNEGSKA (reference sequence). This CDR3 region has 14 residues. After removal of 4 bases from V and 3 bases from J, the junction contained 5 bases not matched to a gene. One entry per CDR3 protein results from TCRdb running MiXCR on the 5' RACE reads. The table records hundreds of thousands of distinct CDR3 sequences, 8.5% to 9.5% of them present only once. The data were also submitted as part of a second study, on yellow fever vaccine responses in identical twins.

Sequencing was carried out using PBMCs. This sequence originates from a woman between 18 and 30 years old in good health. The chain links TRBV20-1 to TRBJ2-5; TRBD2 matches at 10 bases. This CDR3 reads CSANAGLAEETQYF. The CDR3 DNA reads as TGCAGTGCTAACGCAGGACTAGCGGAAGAGACCCAGTACTTC.